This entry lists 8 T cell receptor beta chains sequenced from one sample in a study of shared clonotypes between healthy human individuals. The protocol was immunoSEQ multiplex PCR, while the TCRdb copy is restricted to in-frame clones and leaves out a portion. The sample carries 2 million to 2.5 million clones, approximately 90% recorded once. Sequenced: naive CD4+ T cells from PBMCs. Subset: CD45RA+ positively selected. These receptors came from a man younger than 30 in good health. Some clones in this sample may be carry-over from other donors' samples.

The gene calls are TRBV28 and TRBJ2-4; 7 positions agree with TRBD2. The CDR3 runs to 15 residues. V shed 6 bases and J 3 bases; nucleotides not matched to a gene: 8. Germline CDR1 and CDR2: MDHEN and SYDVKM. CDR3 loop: CASRGQIAGKNIQYF. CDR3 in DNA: TGTGCCAGCAGGGGGCAGATAGCGGGCAAAAACATTCAGTACTTC.

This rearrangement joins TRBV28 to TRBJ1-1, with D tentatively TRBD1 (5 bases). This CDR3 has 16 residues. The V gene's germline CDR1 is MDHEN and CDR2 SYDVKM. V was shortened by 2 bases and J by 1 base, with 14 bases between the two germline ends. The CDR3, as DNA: TGTGCCAGCAGTTTACCAGGGATGGAGTGGAACACTGAAGCTTTCTTT. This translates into CASSLPGMEWNTEAFF.

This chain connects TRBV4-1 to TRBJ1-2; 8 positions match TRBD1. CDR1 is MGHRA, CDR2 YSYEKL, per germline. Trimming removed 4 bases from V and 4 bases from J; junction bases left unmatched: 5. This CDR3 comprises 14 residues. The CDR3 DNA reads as TGCGCCAGCAGCCTCCGGACAGGGCCCTATGGCTACACCTTC. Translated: CASSLRTGPYGYTF.

CDR3: CASSETSGDYNEQFF. The CDR3 coding sequence is TGTGCCAGCAGCGAGACTAGCGGGGACTACAATGAGCAGTTCTTC. The chain links TRBV7-8 to TRBJ2-1; 11 bases map to TRBD2. This CDR3 spans 15 amino acids. Unmatched junction bases numbered 3, after V lost 5 bases and J lost 3 bases. Germline V CDR1 and CDR2: SGHVS, FQNEAQ.

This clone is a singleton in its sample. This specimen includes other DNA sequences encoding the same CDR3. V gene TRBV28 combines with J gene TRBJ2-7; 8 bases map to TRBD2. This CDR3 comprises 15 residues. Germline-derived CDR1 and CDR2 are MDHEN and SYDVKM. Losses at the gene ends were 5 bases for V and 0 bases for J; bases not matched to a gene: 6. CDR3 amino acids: CASSTTSGSSYEQYF. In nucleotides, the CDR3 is TGTGCCAGCAGTACCACTAGCGGTAGCTCCTACGAGCAGTACTTC. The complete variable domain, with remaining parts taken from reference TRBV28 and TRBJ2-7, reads DVKVTQSSRYLVKRTGEKVFLECVQDMDHENMFWYRQDPGLGLRLIYFSYDVKMKEKGDIPEGYSVSREKKERFSLILESASTNQTSMYLCASSTTSGSSYEQYFGPGTRLTVT.

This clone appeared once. The CDR3 region has the DNA TGTGCCATCAGTGACGGAAGCAATCAGCCCCAGCATTTT. This encodes CAISDGSNQPQHF. V usage is TRBV10-3 and J usage is TRBJ1-5; D not resolved. The CDR3 has 13 residues. Germline CDR1 and CDR2: ENHRY and SYGVKD. The V end was cut by 3 bases, the J end by 1 base, with 4 bases between.

The CDR3 loop is CASSSSQGGTNEKLFF. CDR3 in DNA: TGTGCCAGCAGCTCGTCACAGGGGGGGACTAATGAAAAACTGTTTTTT. V and J are TRBV7-9 and TRBJ1-4, with 8 bases identical to TRBD1. The germline V gene has CDR1 SEHNR and CDR2 FQNEAQ (reference sequence). CDR3 length: 16 amino acids. The junction had 6 bases not matched to a gene; V was cut back by 4 bases and J by 2 bases. The full variable domain, rest sourced from reference TRBV7-9 and TRBJ1-4, is DTGVSQNPRHKITKRGQNVTFRCDPISEHNRLYWYRQTLGQGPEFLTYFQNEAQLEKSRLLSDRFSAERPKGSFSTLEIQRTEQGDSAMYLCASSSSQGGTNEKLFFGSGTQLSVL.

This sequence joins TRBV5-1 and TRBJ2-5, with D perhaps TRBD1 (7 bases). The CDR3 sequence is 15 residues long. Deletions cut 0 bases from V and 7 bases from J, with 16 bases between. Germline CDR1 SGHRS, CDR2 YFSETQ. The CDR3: CASSLGQGGHATQYF. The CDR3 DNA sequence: TGCGCCAGCAGCTTGGGTCAGGGGGGACATGCGACCCAGTACTTC.